This T cell receptor (beta chain) was retrieved from a study of glioma-infiltrating T cells. Study findings and constraints: CDR3 overlap between tissue and blood was very small.

Germline V CDR1 and CDR2: KGHDR, SFDVKD. The V gene lost 6 bases and the J gene lost 5 bases, with 12 bases spanning the gap. This CDR3 comprises 13 residues. Using RNA template, CDR3s of TCR alpha and beta were amplified with iRepertoire arm-PCR. TCRdb re-derived calls from the multiplex PCR reads in MiXCR, one entry per CDR3 protein. The table has some 110,000 distinct CDR3 sequences, roughly 20% seen once. This clonotype was found many times. Its antigen is currently unknown. Sequenced sample: glioma tissue, nonneoplastic brain tissue, or PBMCs (not recorded which). This receptor was taken from a human donor with low-grade glioma or glioblastoma, undergoing nonglioma brain surgery, or in good health (not recorded which). The V gene is TRBV24-1, the J gene TRBJ2-5; D gene uncertain. The CDR3 nucleotides read TGTGCCACCAGTCGACCTAGTTCCGAGACCCAGTACTTC. This encodes CATSRPSSETQYF.